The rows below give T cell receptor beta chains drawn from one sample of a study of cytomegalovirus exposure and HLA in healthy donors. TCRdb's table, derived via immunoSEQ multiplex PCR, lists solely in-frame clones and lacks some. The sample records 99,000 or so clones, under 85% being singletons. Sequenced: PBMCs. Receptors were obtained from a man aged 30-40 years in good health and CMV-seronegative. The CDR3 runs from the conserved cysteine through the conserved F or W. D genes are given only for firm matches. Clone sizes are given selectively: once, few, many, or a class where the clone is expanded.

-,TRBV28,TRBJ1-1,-,CASSLYQENTEAFF,TGTGCCAGCAGTTTATATCAGGAGAACACTGAAGCTTTCTTT
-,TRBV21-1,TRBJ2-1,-,CASSTPRTSGTNEQFF,TGTGCCAGCAGCACCCCAAGGACTAGCGGCACCAATGAGCAGTTCTTC
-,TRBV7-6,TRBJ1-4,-,CASSLAYVVSAANEKLFF,TGTGCCAGCAGCTTAGCGTACGTAGTGAGTGCCGCTAATGAAAAACTGTTTTTT
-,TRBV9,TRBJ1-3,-,CASSPGDHRSGNTIYF,TGTGCCAGCAGCCCAGGGGATCATAGGTCTGGAAACACCATATATTTT
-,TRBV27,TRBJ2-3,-,CASSFGTTNPNTDTQYF,TGTGCCAGCAGTTTCGGCACTACCAATCCAAACACAGATACGCAGTATTTT
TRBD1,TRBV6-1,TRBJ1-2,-,CASSELTGSMYSYTF,TGTGCCAGCAGTGAGTTGACAGGGTCCATGTATAGCTACACCTTC
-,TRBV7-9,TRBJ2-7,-,CASSLVRYEQYF,TGTGCCAGCAGCTTGGTGCGGTACGAGCAGTACTTC
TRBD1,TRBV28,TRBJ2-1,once,CASRPSGTGDNEQFF,TGTGCCAGCAGACCCTCCGGGACAGGAGACAATGAGCAGTTCTTC
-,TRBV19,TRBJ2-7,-,CASSIMGATSYEQYF,TGTGCCAGTAGTATTATGGGGGCTACATCCTACGAGCAGTACTTC
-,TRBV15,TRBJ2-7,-,CATSGVHEEGSYEQYF,TGTGCCACCAGCGGAGTCCACGAAGAGGGATCCTACGAGCAGTACTTC
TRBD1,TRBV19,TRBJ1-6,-,CASSSPQGVKNSPLHF,TGTGCCAGTAGTTCCCCACAGGGGGTTAAGAATTCACCCCTCCACTTT
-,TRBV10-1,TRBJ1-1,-,CASSESRSGLAAFF,TGCGCCAGCAGTGAGTCAAGGTCGGGACTTGCGGCTTTCTTT
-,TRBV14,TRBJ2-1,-,CASSHLAGHSYNEQFF,TGTGCCAGCAGCCACCTCGCGGGTCACTCCTACAATGAGCAGTTCTTC
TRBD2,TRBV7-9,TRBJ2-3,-,CASSLLAGSTDTQYF,TGTGCCAGCAGCTTACTAGCGGGATCCACAGATACGCAGTATTTT
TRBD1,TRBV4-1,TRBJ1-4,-,CASSQTGGDAKLFF,TGCGCCAGCAGCCAAACAGGGGGTGACGCAAAACTGTTTTTT
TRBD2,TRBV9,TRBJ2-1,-,CASSVYLAGVNEQFF,TGTGCCAGCAGCGTTTACCTAGCGGGAGTTAATGAGCAGTTCTTC
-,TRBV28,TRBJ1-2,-,CASSLAGAGDYGYTF,TGTGCCAGCAGTTTAGCGGGGGCTGGTGACTATGGCTACACCTTC
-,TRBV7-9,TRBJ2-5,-,CASSPLRGETQYF,TGTGCCAGCAGCCCCCTAAGGGGGGAGACCCAGTACTTC
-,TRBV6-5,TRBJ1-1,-,CASSYDTLGANTEAFF,TGTGCCAGCAGTTACGATACTTTAGGGGCTAACACTGAAGCTTTCTTT
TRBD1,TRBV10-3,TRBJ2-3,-,CAISDDRAGQYF,TGTGCCATCAGTGACGACAGGGCGGGGCAGTATTTT
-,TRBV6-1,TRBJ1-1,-,CASSGTMNTEAFF,TGTGCCAGCAGTGGTACAATGAACACTGAAGCTTTCTTT
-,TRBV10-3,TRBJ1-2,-,CAISESAGDTRNYGYTF,TGTGCCATCAGTGAGTCCGCCGGGGACACTAGAAACTATGGCTACACCTTC
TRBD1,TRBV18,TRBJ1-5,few,CASSPLDRNQPQHF,TGTGCCAGCTCACCCCTGGACAGGAATCAGCCCCAGCATTTT
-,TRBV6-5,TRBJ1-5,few,CASRPDRLNQPQHF,TGTGCCAGCAGACCCGACAGGCTAAATCAGCCCCAGCATTTT
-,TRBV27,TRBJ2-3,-,CASRTGVATDTQYF,TGTGCCAGCAGAACGGGAGTAGCCACAGATACGCAGTATTTT
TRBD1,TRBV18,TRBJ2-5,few,CASSPGTGYQETQYF,TGTGCCAGCTCACCCGGGACAGGGTACCAAGAGACCCAGTACTTC
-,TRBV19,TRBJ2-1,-,CASSIASGSYNEQFF,TGTGCCAGTAGTATTGCGTCGGGGTCCTACAATGAGCAGTTCTTC
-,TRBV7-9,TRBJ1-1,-,CASRRWQTPDTEAFF,TGTGCCAGCAGACGTTGGCAGACACCCGACACTGAAGCTTTCTTT